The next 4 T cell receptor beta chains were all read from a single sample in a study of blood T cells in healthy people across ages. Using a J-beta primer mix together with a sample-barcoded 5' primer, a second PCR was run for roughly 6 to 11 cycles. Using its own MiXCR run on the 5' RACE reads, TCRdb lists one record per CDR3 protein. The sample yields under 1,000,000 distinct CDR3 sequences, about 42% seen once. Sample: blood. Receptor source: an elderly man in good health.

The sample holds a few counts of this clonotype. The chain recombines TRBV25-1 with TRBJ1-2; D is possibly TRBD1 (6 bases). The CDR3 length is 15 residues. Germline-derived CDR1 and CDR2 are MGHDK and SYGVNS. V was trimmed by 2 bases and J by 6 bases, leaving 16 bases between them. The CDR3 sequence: CASSERSGVGDGYTF. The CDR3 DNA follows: TGTGCCAGCAGTGAACGCTCAGGGGTAGGGGATGGCTACACCTTC.

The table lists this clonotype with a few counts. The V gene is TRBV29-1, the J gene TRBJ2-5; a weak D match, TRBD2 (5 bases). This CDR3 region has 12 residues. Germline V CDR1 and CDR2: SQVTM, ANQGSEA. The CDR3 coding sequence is TGCAGTGTGGGAGCCCGCCAAGAGACCCAGTACTTC. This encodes CSVGARQETQYF. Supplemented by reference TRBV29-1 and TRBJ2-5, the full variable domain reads SAVISQKPSRDICQRGTSLTIQCQVDSQVTMMFWYRQQPGQSLTLIATANQGSEATYESGFVIDKFPISRPNLTFSTLTVSNMSPEDSSIYLCSVGARQETQYFGPGTRLLVL.

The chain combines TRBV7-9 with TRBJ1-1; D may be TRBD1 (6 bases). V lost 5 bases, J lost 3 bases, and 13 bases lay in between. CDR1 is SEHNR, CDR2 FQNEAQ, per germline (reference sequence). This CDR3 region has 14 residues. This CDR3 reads CASSADSQHTEAFF. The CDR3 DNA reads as TGTGCCAGCAGCGCGGACAGCCAACACACTGAAGCTTTCTTT.

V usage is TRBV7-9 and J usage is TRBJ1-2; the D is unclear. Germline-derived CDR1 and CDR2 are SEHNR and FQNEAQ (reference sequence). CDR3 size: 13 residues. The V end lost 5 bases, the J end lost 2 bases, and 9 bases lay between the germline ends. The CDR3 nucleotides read TGTGCCAGCAGCCAGGAGCACAACTATGGCTACACCTTC. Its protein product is CASSQEHNYGYTF.